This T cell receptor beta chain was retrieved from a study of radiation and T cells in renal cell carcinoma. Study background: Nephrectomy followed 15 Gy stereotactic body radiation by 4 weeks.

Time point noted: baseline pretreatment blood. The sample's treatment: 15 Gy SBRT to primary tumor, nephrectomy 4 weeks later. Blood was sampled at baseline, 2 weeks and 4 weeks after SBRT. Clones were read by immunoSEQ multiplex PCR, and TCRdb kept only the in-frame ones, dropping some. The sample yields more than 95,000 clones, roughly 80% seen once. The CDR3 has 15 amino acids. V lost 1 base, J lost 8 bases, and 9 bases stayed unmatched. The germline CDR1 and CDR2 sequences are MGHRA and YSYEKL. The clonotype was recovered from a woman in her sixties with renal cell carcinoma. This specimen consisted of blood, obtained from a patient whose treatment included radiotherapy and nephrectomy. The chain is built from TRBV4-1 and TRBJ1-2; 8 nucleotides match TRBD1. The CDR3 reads CASSQAMDRVDGYTF. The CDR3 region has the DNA TGCGCCAGCAGCCAAGCCATGGACAGGGTTGACGGCTACACCTTC.